This T cell receptor beta chain was captured by sequencing in a study of blood T cells in healthy people across ages (dated by TCRdb to the mid-2010s). In terms of the full investigation: Template switching captured roughly one uniquely barcoded TCR beta cDNA molecule per two T cells in model experiments. Using deep sequencing normalized with unique cDNA molecular identifiers, the study measured how TCR beta repertoire diversity changes with age. Donors of different ages were randomly distributed across sequencing lanes to avoid experimental bias. For two donors (one aged 18 to 29 and one aged 80 or older), the study analyzed two additional independent replicas of 1 million unique cDNA reads from the same blood draw. Donors were grouped into four age groups: young (average approximately 15 years), middle-aged (less than 40), aged (62) and long-lived (about 82).

Paper-wide results and their limitations: Estimates of total diversity based on one million sequenced T cells were considered lower bounds and underestimates. Bulk unsorted PBMC profiling prevented conclusive comparison of naive and antigen-experienced compartments. As age increased, observed TCR beta diversity per million T cells dropped in a roughly linear way, and a significant reduction was already evident by age 40. The CMV infection status of donors was not known, potentially confounding age-related changes in expanded clonotypes. Compared with the aged group, the long-lived group had more naive CD4+ T cells, fewer expanded clones and increased TCR diversity, suggesting age selection. The percentage of naive T cells measured by flow cytometry correlated strongly with observed TCR beta diversity.

The library came from 5' RACE. Sequenced on an Illumina HiSeq 2500. A second PCR of about 6 to 11 cycles was performed with a sample-barcoded 5' primer and a J-beta primer mix. A template-switch 5' adaptor carrying 12 random nucleotides introduced a unique molecular identifier onto each TCR beta cDNA molecule. Each sample yielded at least 3 million CDR3-containing paired-end reads. First-strand cDNA was synthesized from all RNA with the Mint cDNA synthesis kit, primed by a TRBC-specific oligonucleotide. Following uracil-DNA glycosylase treatment, all cDNA underwent a first 18-cycle PCR with the universal primers M1SS and BC2_uni_R. Under the source paper's analysis protocol: Each sample was normalized by randomly selecting 1 million high-quality reads, each carrying a distinct molecular identifier. Instead of being binned into consensus sequences, reads that shared molecular identifiers were thrown out. MiTCR, set to a Q25 quality threshold and the strictest error-elimination algorithm, was used for CDR3 identification, clonotype clustering and error correction. A nonparametric unseen species model with Euler transformation was used to estimate lower-bound total TCR beta diversity. TCRdb applied fastp at Q25 and MiXCR to the public reads, then kept only in-frame beta chains. Here each entry gathers all rows of one CDR3 protein and keeps the most common genes and DNA. The V and J calls here are based on TCRdb, not the publication. The sample has about 1.7 million distinct CDR3 sequences on record, roughly 28% of them singletons. The ten most abundant clones make up roughly 8% of the sample.

Turning to this clonotype: Its recognized antigen is unknown. One base away there is no much larger clone; base qualities are not given.

V is cut by 6 bases and J by 5 bases, and the space between the germline ends is 22 bases. The CDR3 holds 16 amino acids from the cysteine to the phenylalanine. Just the 48-base CDR3 DNA is kept, in frame starting at base 1. CDR1 MNHNY and CDR2 SVGAGI are derived from the germline V gene (reference sequence). The approximately 39 donors, aged about 6 to 100 years, were systemically healthy Caucasian individuals from Russia. Each donor gave about 10 milliliters of peripheral blood, drawn into EDTA-treated Vacutainer tubes. Ficoll-Paque density-gradient centrifugation was used to isolate PBMCs, with at least 7 million obtained per sample. Total RNA, at least 6 micrograms per sample, was extracted from PBMCs with Trizol reagent. The percentages of naive CD45RAhigh/CD27high T cells were determined by flow cytometry on a PBMC aliquot from every donor.

Recombination linked TRBV6-6 to TRBJ2-5; the D gene is unclear. The clonotype originates from a woman in her 30s in good health. Sequenced material: blood. This receptor carries the CDR3 CASRASVPAIRETQYF. The nucleotide sequence is TGTGCCAGCAGAGCATCTGTCCCCGCCATCAGGGAGACCCAGTACTTC.